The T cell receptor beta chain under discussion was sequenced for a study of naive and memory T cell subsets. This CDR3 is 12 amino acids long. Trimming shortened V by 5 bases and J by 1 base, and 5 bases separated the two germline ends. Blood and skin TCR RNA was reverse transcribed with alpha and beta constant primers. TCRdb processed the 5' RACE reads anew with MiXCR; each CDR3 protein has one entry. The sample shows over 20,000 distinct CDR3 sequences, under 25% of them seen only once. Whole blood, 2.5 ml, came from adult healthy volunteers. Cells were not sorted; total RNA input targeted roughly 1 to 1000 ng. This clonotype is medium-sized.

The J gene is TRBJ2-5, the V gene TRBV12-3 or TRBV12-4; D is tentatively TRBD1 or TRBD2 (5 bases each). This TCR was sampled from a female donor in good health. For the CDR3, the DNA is TGTGCCAGCAGTGGGACCCAAGAGACCCAGTACTTC. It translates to CASSGTQETQYF.